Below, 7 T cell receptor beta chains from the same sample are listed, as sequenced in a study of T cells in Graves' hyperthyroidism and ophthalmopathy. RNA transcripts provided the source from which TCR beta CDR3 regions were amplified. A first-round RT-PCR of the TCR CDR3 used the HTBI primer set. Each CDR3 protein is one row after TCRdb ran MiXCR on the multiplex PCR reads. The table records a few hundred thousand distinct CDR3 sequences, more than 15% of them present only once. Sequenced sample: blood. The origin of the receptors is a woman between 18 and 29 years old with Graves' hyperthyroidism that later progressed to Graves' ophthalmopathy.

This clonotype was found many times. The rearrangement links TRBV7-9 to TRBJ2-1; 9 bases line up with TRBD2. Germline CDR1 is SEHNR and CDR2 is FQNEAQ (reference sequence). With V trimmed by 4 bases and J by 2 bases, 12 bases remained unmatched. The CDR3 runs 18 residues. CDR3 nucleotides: TGTGCCAGCAGCTCACCGAGGGGCGCGGGAGGGCCCTACAATGAGCAGTTCTTC. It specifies CASSSPRGAGGPYNEQFF.

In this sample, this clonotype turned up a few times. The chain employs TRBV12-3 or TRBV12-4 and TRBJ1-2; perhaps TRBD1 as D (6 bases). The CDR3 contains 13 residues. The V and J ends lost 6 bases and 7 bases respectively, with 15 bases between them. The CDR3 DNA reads TGTGCCAGCAGCCGGACAGCATCGGGTGGCTACACCTTC. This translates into CASSRTASGGYTF.

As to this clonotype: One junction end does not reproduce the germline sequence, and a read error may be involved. The CDR3 region has the DNA TGTGCCAGTAGGGGATACGGCAATCAGCGCCAGCATTTT. Translation gives CASRGYGNQRQHF. The chain carries TRBV19 and TRBJ1-5; D not certain. The CDR3 sequence is 13 residues long. Germline loops: CDR1 LNHDA, CDR2 SQIVND (reference sequence).

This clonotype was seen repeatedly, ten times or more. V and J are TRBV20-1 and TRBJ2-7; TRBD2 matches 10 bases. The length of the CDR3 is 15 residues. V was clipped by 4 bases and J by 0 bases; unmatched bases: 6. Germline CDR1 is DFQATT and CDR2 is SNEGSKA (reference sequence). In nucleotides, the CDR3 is TGCAGTGCTAAGCGACTAGCGGGTTACTCCTACGAGCAGTACTTC. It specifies CSAKRLAGYSYEQYF.

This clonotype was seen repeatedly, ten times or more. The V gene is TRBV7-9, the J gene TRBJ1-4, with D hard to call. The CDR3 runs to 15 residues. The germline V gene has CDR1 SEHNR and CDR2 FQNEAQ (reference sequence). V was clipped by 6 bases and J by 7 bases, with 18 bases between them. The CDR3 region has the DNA TGTGCCAGCAGTTCGCCCGCTGACCTGACTGAAAAACTGTTTTTT. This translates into CASSSPADLTEKLFF.

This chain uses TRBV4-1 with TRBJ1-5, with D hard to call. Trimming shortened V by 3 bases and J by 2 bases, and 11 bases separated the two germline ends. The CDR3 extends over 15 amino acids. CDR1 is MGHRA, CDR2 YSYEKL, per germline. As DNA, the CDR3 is TGCGCCAGCAGCCAGGGCCCCCTTGGCAATCAGCCCCAGCATTTT. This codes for CASSQGPLGNQPQHF.

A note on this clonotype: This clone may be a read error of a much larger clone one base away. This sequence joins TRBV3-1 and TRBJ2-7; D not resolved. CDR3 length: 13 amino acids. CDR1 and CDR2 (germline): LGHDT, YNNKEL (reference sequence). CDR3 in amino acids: CASSQMASYERYF. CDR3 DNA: TGTGCCAGCAGCCAGATGGCCTCCTACGAGCGGTACTTC.